This T cell receptor beta chain comes out of a study of blood T cells in healthy people across ages. In this sample, this clonotype turned up a few times. The antigen remains undetermined. Each donor had around 9.2 milliliters of peripheral blood drawn. Broader study findings: TCR beta diversity, measured per million T cells, fell in a roughly linear way with age.

V gave up 5 bases and J gave up 0 bases, with 19 bases separating them. This CDR3 has 17 residues. A second PCR of 7 to 11 cycles used a sample-barcoded 5' primer and a J-beta primer mix. Each CDR3 protein gets one entry after TCRdb re-called the 5' RACE reads with MiXCR. The table includes 800,000 to 950,000 distinct CDR3 sequences, roughly 28% detected once. These data were also reused for a study on T cells of mothers and their children. As that report states: Over 8 million TCR beta CDR3 reads were obtained from each mother, and approximately 3 million from each child. Unrelated mother-child pairs always had slightly, but never significantly, lower normalized overlap than related pairs.

This chain uses TRBV12-3 or TRBV12-4 with TRBJ1-1; the D gene is possibly TRBD1 (6 bases). Sequenced sample: blood. The sequence derives from a middle-aged woman in good health. The CDR3 reads CASSARTGFPMNTEAFF. The DNA for the CDR3 is TGTGCCAGCAGTGCCCGAACAGGGTTCCCTATGAACACTGAAGCTTTCTTT.